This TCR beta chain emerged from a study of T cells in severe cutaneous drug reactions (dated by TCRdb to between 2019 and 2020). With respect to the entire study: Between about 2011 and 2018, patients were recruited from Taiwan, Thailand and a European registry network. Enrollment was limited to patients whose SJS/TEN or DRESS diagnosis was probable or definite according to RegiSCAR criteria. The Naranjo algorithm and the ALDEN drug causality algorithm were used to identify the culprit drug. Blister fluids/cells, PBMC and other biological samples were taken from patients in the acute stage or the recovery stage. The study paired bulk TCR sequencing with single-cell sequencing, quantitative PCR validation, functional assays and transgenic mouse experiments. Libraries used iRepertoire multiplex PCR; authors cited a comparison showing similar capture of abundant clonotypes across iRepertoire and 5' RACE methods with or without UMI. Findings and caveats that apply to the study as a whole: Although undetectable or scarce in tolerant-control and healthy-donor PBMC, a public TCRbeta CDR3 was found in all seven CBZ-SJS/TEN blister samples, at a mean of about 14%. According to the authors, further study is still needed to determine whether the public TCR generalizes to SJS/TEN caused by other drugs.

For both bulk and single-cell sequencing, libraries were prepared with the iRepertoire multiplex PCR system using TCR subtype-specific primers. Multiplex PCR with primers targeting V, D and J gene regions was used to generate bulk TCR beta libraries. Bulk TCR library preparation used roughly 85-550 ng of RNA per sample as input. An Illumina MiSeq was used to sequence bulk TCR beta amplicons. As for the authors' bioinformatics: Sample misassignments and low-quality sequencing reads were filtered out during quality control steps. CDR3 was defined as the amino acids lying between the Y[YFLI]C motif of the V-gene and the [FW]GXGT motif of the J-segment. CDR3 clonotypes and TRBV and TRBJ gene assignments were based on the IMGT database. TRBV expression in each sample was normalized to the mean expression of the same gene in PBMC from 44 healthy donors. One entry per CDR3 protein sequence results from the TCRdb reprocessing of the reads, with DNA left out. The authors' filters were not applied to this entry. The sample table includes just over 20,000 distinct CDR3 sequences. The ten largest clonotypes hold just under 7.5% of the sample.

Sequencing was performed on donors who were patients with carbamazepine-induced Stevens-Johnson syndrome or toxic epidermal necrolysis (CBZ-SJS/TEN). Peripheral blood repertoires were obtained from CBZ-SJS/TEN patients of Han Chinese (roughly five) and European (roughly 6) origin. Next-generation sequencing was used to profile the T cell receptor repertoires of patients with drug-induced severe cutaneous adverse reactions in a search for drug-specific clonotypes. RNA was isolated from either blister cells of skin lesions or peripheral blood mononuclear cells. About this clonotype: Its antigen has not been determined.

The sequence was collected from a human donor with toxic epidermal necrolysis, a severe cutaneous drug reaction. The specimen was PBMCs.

The CDR3 is CASSGDRGSYNEQFF. Recombination connected TRBV5-1 to TRBJ2-1; TCRdb proposes TRBD1, but this gene call is untestable without DNA. Per the germline V gene, SGHRS is the CDR1 and YFSETQ is the CDR2. The CDR3 goes from the cysteine to the phenylalanine over 15 residues. No nucleotide data were recorded.